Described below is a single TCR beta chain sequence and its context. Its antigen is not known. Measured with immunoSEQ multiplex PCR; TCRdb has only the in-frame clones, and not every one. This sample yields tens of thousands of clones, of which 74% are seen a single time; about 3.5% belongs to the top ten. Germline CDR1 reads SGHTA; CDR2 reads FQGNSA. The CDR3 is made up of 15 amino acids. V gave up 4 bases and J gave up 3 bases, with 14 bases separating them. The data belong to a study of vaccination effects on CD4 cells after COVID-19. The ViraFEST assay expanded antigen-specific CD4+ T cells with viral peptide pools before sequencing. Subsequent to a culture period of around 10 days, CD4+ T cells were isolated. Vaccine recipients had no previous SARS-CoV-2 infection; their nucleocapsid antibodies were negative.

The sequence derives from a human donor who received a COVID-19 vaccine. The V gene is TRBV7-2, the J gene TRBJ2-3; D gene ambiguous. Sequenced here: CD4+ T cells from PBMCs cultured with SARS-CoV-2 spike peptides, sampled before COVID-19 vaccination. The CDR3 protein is CASSSGWGTTDTQYF. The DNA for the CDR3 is TGTGCCAGCAGCTCCGGTTGGGGAACGACAGATACGCAGTATTTT. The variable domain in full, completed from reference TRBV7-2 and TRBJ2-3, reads GAGVSQSPSNKVTEKGKDVELRCDPISGHTALYWYRQSLGQGLEFLIYFQGNSAPDKSGLPSDRFSAERTGGSVSTLTIQRTQQEDSAVYLCASSSGWGTTDTQYFGPGTRLTVL.